Presented here are 8 T cell receptor beta chains from one specimen sequenced in a study of T cell responses to AZD1222 COVID-19 vaccine. Generated by immunoSEQ multiplex PCR, the TCRdb table keeps only in-frame clones and is missing some. The sample has about 120,000 clones, 70% to 90% seen once; the top ten hold more than 14%. The source material was peripheral blood, sampled 28 days after the second AZD1222 dose. The receptor set was obtained from an adult who received the AZD1222 COVID-19 vaccine.

The chain is built from TRBV7-2 and TRBJ1-6; no reliable D call. CDR1 is SGHTA, CDR2 FQGNSA, per germline. This CDR3 is built from 15 residues. The V end lost 7 bases, the J end lost 0 bases, and 10 bases lay between the germline ends. The CDR3 loop reads CASKNPSSYNSPLHF. Here the CDR3 DNA reads TGTGCCAGCAAGAACCCGAGCTCCTATAATTCACCCCTCCACTTT.

For the CDR3, the DNA is TGTGCCAGCTCAGGGCCAAACAGGGGGCGGACTGAAGCTTTCTTT. Protein product: CASSGPNRGRTEAFF. The J gene is TRBJ1-1, the V gene TRBV18, with TRBD1 matching over 9 bases. The CDR3 extends over 15 amino acids. V dropped 5 bases and J dropped 5; count of bases not matched to a gene: 9. CDR1 is KGHSH and CDR2 is LQKENI in the germline V gene.

V gene TRBV12-3 or TRBV12-4 combines with J gene TRBJ1-1; D might be TRBD1 (5 bases). Trimming cost V 7 bases and J 7 bases, with 13 bases left between them. CDR3 length: 12 amino acids. The chain's CDR3 is CASTRGGFEAFF. CDR3 in DNA: TGTGCCAGCACCCGGGGGGGGTTTGAAGCTTTCTTT.

V usage is TRBV5-6 and J usage is TRBJ1-2; perhaps TRBD1 as D (6 bases). The CDR3 extends over 18 amino acids. Trimming removed 0 bases at V and 1 base at J, with 19 bases between. Germline V gives CDR1 SGHDT, CDR2 YYEEEE. CDR3 DNA: TGTGCCAGCAGCTTGGCCGTCTATGGACAGTTTTATAACTATGGCTACACCTTC. The encoded protein is CASSLAVYGQFYNYGYTF.

The rearrangement joins TRBV7-2 to TRBJ2-1; 8 nucleotides line up with TRBD2. CDR1 is SGHTA and CDR2 is FQGNSA in the germline V gene. Trimming at V came to 5 bases and at J to 9 bases, leaving 12 bases not matched to a gene. The CDR3 has 15 residues. DNA of the CDR3: TGTGCCAGCAGCCCCGGGACTAGTTTATTTGGTGAGCAGTTCTTC. Encoded protein: CASSPGTSLFGEQFF. The complete variable domain, with remaining parts taken from reference TRBV7-2 and TRBJ2-1, reads GAGVSQSPSNKVTEKGKDVELRCDPISGHTALYWYRQSLGQGLEFLIYFQGNSAPDKSGLPSDRFSAERTGGSVSTLTIQRTQQEDSAVYLCASSPGTSLFGEQFFGPGTRLTVL.

The CDR3 DNA reads as TGTGCCAGCAGTCAGGGGCTGACTGAAGCTTTCTTT. The encoded protein is CASSQGLTEAFF. The chain employs TRBV6-6 and TRBJ1-1; weak D call: TRBD1 (6 bases). V gave up 5 bases and J gave up 5 bases, with 9 bases separating them. Germline V lookup: CDR1 MNHNY, CDR2 SVGAGI (reference sequence). CDR3 length: 12 residues.

The table lists this clone with a few counts. The gene calls are TRBV6-2 or TRBV6-3 and TRBJ2-7; D is possibly TRBD1 or TRBD2 (5 bases each). The germline V gene encodes CDR1 MNHEY and CDR2 SVGEGT. The CDR3 totals 12 residues. V lost 7 bases, J lost 6 bases, and 13 bases lay in between. The CDR3 DNA reads as TGTGCCAGCACCCCGGGGCTAGTCGAGCAGTACTTC. This translates into CASTPGLVEQYF.

This clone was seen just once. The sample contains more than one DNA sequence encoding this CDR3. The chain is built from TRBV18 and TRBJ1-5; D unresolved. The germline gives CDR1 KGHSH, CDR2 LQKENI. This CDR3 has 12 residues. The ends were cut back, 3 bases at V and 3 bases at J, with 3 bases in the middle. The DNA of the CDR3 is TGTGCCAGCTCACCCGACAATCAGCCCCAGCATTTT. It yields the protein CASSPDNQPQHF.